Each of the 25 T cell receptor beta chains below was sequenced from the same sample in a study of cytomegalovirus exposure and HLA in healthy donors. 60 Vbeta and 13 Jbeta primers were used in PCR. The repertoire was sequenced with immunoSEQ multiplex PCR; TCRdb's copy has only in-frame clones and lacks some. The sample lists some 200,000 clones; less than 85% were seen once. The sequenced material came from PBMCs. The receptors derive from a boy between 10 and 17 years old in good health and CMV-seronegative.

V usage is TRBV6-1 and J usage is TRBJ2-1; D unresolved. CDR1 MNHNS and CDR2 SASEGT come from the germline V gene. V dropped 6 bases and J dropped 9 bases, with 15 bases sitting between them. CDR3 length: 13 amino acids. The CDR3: CASSHYWSSEQFF. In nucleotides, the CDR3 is TGTGCCAGCAGCCATTATTGGAGTTCTGAGCAGTTCTTC.

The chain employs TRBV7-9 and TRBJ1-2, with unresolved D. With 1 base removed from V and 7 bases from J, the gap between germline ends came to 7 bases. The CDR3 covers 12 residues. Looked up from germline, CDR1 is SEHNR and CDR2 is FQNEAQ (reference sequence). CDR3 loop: CASSLEGAGYTF. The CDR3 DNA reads TGTGCCAGCAGCTTAGAGGGAGCTGGCTACACCTTC.

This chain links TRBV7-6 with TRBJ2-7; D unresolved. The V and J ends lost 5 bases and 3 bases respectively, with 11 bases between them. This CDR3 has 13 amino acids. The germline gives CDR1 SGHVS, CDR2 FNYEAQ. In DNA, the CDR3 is TGTGCCAGCAGCCCCCCCACGGGCTACGAGCAGTACTTC. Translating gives CASSPPTGYEQYF.

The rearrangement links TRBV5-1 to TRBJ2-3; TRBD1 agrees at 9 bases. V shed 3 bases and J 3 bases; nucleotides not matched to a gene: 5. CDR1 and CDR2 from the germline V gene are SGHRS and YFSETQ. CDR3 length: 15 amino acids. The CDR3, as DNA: TGCGCCAGCAGCTCTAACAGGGGGCTAACAGATACGCAGTATTTT. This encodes CASSSNRGLTDTQYF.

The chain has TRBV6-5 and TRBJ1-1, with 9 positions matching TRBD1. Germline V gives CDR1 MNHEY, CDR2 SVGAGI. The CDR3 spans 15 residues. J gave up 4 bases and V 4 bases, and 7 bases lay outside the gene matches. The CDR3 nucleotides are TGTGCCAGCAGTTTGGGACAGGGAAGGAGCACTGAAGCTTTCTTT. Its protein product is CASSLGQGRSTEAFF.

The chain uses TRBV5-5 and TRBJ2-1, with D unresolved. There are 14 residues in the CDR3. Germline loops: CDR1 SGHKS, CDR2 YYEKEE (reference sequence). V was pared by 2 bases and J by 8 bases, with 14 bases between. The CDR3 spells CASSFLVPPHEQFF. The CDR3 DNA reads TGTGCCAGCAGCTTCCTAGTGCCTCCCCATGAGCAGTTCTTC.

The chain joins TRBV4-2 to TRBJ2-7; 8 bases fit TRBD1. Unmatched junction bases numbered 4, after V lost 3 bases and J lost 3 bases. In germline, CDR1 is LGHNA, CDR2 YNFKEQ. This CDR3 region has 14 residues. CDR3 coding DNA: TGTGCCAGCAGCCAGATCGGACAGGGCTACGAGCAGTACTTC. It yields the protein CASSQIGQGYEQYF.

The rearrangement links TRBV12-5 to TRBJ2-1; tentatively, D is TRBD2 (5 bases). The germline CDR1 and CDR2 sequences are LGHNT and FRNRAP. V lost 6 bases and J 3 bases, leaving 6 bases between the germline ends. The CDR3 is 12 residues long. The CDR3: CASGRDYNEQFF. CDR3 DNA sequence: TGTGCTAGTGGCCGGGACTACAATGAGCAGTTCTTC.

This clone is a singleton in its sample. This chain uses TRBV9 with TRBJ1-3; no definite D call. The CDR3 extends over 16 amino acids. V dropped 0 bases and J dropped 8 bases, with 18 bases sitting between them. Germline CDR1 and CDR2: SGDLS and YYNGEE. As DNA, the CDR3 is TGTGCCAGCAGCGTAGACCCCGCTGGGCAGAGATACACCATATATTTT. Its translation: CASSVDPAGQRYTIYF.

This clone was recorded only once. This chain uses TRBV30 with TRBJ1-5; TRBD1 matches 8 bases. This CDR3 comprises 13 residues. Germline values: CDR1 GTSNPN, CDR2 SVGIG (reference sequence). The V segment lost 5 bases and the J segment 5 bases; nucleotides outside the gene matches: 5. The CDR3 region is CAWAGQGHQPQHF. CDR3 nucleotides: TGTGCCTGGGCCGGACAGGGCCATCAGCCCCAGCATTTT.

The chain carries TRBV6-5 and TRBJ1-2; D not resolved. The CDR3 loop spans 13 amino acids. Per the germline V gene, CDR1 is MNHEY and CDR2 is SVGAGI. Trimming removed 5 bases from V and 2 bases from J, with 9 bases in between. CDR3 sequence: CASSLQNNYGYTF. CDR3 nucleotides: TGTGCCAGCAGTCTCCAGAACAACTATGGCTACACCTTC.

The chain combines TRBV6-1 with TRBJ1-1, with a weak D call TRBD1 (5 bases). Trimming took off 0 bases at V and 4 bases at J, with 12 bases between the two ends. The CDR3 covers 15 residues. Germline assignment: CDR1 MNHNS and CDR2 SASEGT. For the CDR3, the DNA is TGTGCCAGCAGTGAAGCCACGGTAAGGGGCACTGAAGCTTTCTTT. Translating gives CASSEATVRGTEAFF.

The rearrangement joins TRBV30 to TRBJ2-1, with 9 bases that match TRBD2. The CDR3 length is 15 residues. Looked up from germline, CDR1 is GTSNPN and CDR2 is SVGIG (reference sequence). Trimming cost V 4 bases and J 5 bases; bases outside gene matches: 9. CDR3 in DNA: TGTGCCTGGACTCCTCCGGGACTAGCCAACAATGAGCAGTTCTTC. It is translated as CAWTPPGLANNEQFF.

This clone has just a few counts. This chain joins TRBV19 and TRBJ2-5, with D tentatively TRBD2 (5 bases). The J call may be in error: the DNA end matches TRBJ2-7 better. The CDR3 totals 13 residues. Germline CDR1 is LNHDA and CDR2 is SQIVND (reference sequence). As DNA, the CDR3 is TGTGCCAGTAGTTTTGTGGGAGCGCGCGAGCAGTACTTC. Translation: CASSFVGAREQYF.

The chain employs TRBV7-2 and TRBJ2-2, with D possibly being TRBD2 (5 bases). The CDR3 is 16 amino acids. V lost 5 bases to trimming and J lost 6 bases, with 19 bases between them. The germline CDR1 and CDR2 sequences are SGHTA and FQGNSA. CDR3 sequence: CASSPSGGPSSGELFF. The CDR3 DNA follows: TGTGCCAGCAGCCCCAGTGGAGGCCCGAGTTCCGGGGAGCTGTTTTTT.

CDR3 in amino acids: CASSPLAGFYEQYF. CDR3 bases: TGTGCCAGCAGTCCCCTAGCGGGTTTCTACGAGCAGTACTTC. The chain carries TRBV6-5 and TRBJ2-7, with 8 bases identical to TRBD2. With 5 bases clipped from V and 3 bases from J, the junction kept 6 bases outside the gene matches. CDR3 size: 14 residues. Germline V gene data show CDR1 as MNHEY and CDR2 as SVGAGI.

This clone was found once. The CDR3 nucleotides read TGCGCCACCCAGAGGTCTCTAGCGGACTACAATGAGCAGTTCTTC. It specifies CATQRSLADYNEQFF. V usage is TRBV5-1 and J usage is TRBJ2-1, with 7 bases matching TRBD2. This CDR3 comprises 15 residues. Germline CDR1 is SGHRS and CDR2 is YFSETQ. Trimming cost V 9 bases and J 3 bases; bases outside gene matches: 12.

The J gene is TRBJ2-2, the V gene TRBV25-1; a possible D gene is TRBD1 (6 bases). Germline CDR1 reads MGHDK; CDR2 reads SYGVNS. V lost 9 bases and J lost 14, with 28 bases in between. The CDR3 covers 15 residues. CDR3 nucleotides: TGTGCCAGACCTTCCCAAAAAGGGGGAACGCGGCGCCTGTTTTTT. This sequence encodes CARPSQKGGTRRLFF.

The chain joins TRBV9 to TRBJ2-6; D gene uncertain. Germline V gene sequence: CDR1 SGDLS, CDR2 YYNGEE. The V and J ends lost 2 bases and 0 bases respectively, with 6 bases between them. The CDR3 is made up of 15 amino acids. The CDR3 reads CASSVTDSGANVLTF. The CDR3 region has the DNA TGTGCCAGCAGCGTTACAGACTCTGGGGCCAACGTCCTGACTTTC. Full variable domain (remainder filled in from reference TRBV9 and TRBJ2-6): DSGVTQTPKHLITATGQRVTLRCSPRSGDLSVYWYQQSLDQGLQFLIQYYNGEERAKGNILERFSAQQFPDLHSELNLSSLELGDSALYFCASSVTDSGANVLTFGAGSRLTVL.

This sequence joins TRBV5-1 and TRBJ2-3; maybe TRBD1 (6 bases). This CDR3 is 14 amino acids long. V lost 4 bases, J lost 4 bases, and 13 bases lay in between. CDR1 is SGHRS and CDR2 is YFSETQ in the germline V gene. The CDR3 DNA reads TGCGCCAGCAGCCTGACAGGAGTGTCAGATACGCAGTATTTT. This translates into CASSLTGVSDTQYF.

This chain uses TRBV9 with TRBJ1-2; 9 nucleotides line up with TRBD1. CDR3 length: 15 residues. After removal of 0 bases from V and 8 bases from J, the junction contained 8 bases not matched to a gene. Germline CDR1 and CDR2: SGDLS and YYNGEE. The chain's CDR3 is CASSVGTGDPSGYTF. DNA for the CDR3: TGTGCCAGCAGCGTAGGGACAGGGGACCCCTCCGGCTACACCTTC.

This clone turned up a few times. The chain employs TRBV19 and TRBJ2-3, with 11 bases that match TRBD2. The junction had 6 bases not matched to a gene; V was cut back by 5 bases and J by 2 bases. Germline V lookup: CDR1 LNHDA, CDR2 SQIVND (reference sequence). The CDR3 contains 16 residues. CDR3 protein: CASSARLAGNTDTQYF. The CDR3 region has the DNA TGTGCCAGTAGTGCTCGACTAGCGGGGAACACAGATACGCAGTATTTT.

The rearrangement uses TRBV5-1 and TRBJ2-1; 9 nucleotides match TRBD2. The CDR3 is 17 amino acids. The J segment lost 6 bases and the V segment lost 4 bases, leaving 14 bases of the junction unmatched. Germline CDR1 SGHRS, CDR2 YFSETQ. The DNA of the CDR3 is TGCGCCAGCAGCCCGAGGTTGGCGGGAGGGCCACGCAATGAGCAGTTCTTC. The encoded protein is CASSPRLAGGPRNEQFF.

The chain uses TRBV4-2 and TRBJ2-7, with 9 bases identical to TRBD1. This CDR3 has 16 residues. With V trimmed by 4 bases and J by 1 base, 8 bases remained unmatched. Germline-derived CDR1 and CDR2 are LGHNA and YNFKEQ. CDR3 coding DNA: TGTGCCAGCAGCCGTGCCGGGACAGGGAGTTCCTACGAGCAGTACTTC. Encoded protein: CASSRAGTGSSYEQYF.

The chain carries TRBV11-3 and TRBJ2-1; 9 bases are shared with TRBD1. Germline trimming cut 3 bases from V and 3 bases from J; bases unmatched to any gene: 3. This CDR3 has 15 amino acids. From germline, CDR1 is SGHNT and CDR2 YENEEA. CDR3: CASSLTGGGYNEQFF. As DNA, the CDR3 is TGTGCCAGCAGCTTGACAGGGGGAGGCTACAATGAGCAGTTCTTC.